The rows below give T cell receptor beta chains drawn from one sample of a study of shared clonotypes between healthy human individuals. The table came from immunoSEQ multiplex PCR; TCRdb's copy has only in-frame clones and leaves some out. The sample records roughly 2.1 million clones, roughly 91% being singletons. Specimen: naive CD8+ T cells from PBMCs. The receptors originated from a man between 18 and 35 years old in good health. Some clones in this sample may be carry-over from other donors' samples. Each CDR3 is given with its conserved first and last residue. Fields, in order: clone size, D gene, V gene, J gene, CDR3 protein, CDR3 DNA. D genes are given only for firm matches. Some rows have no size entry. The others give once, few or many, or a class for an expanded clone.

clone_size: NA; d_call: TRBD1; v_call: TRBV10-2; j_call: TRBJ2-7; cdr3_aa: CASRPQGSNSSYEQYF; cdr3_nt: TGCGCCAGCAGGCCACAGGGGTCCAACAGCTCCTACGAGCAGTACTTC
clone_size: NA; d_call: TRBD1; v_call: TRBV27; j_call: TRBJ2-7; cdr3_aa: CASSPGQMSYEQYF; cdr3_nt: TGTGCCAGCAGCCCGGGACAGATGTCCTACGAGCAGTACTTC
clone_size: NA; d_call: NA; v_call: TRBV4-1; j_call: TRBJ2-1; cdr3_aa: CASSYLGGTATYNEQFF; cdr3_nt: TGCGCCAGCAGCTATCTGGGGGGGACAGCAACCTACAATGAGCAGTTCTTC
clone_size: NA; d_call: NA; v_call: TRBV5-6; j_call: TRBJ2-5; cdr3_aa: CASSLDPGLGETQYF; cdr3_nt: TGTGCCAGCAGCTTGGACCCGGGGCTGGGGGAGACCCAGTACTTC
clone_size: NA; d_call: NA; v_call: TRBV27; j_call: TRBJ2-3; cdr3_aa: CASSLLRWGGTDTQYF; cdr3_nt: TGTGCCAGCAGTTTATTGCGGTGGGGGGGCACAGATACGCAGTATTTT
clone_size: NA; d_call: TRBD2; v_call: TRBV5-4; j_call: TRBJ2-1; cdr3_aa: CASSPGLAGVLPYNEQFF; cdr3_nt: TGTGCCAGCAGCCCGGGACTAGCGGGAGTTCTTCCCTACAATGAGCAGTTCTTC
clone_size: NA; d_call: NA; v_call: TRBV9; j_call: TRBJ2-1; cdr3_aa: CASSVGVGLHGDEQFF; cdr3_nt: TGTGCCAGCAGCGTAGGGGTGGGACTCCACGGGGATGAGCAGTTCTTC
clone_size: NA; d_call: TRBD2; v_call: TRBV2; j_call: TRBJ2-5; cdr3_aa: CASSEGVAGTYQETQYF; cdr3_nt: TGTGCCAGCAGTGAAGGGGTAGCGGGAACGTACCAAGAGACCCAGTACTTC
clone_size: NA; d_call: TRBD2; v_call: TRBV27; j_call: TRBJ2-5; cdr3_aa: CASSVGTSGSLGQETQYF; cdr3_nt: TGTGCCAGCAGTGTCGGGACTAGCGGGAGTCTGGGGCAAGAGACCCAGTACTTC
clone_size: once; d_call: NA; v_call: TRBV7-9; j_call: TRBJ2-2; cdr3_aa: CASSPPGGHSNTGELFF; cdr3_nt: TGTGCCAGCAGTCCCCCTGGGGGACATTCGAACACCGGGGAGCTGTTTTTT
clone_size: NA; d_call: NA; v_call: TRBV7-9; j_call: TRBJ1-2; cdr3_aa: CASGARLGPGAFRTLF; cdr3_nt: TGTGCCAGCGGGGCCCGTTTGGGTCCGGGGGCTTTCAGGACCCTCTTC
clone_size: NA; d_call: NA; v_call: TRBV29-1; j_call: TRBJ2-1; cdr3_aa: CSVVFENEQFF; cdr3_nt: TGCAGCGTTGTGTTTGAGAATGAGCAGTTCTTC
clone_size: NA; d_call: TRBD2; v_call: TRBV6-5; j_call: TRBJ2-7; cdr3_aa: CASSYRGSGIDEQYF; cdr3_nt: TGTGCCAGCAGTTATCGTGGTAGCGGGATCGACGAGCAGTACTTC
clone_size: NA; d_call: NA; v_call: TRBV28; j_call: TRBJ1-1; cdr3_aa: CASSLRGDVVPNTEAFF; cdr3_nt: TGTGCCAGCAGTTTAAGGGGGGATGTTGTTCCGAACACTGAAGCTTTCTTT
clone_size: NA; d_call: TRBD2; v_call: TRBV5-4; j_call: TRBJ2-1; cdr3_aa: CASTLGLAGTNEQFF; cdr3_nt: TGTGCCAGCACCCTTGGGCTAGCGGGGACGAATGAGCAGTTCTTC
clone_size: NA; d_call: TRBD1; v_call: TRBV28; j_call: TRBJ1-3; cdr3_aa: CASKSSIRWRDSHGNTIYF; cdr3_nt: TGTGCCAGCAAATCGTCAATTCGTTGGAGGGACAGCCATGGAAACACCATATATTTT